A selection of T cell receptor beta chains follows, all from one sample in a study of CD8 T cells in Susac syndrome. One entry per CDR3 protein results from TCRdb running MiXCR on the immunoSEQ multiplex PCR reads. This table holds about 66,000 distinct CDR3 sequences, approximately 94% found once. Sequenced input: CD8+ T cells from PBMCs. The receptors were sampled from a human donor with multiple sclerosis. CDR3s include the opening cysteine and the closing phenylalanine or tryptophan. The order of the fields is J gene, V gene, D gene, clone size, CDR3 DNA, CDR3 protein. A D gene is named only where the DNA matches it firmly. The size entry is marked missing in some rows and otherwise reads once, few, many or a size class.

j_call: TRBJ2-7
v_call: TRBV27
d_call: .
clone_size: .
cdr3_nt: TGTGCCAGCAGAGGGTTCTCCTACGAGCAGTACTTC
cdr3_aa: CASRGFSYEQYF

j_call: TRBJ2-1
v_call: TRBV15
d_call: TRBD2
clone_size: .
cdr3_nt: TGTGCCACCAGCAGCAGACTAGCTGTTGAGCAGTTCTTC
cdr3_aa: CATSSRLAVEQFF

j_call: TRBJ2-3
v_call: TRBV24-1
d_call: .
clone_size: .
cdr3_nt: TGTGCCACCAGTGCGGCAGGGGAGACAGATACGCAGTATTTT
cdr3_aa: CATSAAGETDTQYF

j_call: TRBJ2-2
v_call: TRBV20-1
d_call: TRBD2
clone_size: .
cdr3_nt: TGCAGTGCTACTGGACTAGCCCGTGGCGGGGAGCTGTTTTTT
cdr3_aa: CSATGLARGGELFF

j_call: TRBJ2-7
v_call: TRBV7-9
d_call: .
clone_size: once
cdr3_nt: TGTGCCAGCAGCTCTCCCGTTAGGGTGGACGAGCAGTACTTC
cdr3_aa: CASSSPVRVDEQYF

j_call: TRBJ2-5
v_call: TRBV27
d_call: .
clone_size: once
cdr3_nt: TGTGCCAGCAGATCAGGGGCAGAGACCCAGTACTTC
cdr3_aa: CASRSGAETQYF

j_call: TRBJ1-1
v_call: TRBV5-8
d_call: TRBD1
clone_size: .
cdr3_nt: TGTGCCAGCGGACCCGGGACAGGGCACACTGAAGCTTTCTTT
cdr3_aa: CASGPGTGHTEAFF

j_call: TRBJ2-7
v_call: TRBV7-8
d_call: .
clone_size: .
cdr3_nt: TGTGCCAGCAGCCCGAGCGTGGGGGGCGTCGAGGGCGAGCAGTACTTC
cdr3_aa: CASSPSVGGVEGEQYF

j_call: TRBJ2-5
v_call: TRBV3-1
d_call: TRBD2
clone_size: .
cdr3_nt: TGTGCCAGCAGCCAAAACCTAGCGGGAGGGCAAGAGACCCAGTACTTC
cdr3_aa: CASSQNLAGGQETQYF

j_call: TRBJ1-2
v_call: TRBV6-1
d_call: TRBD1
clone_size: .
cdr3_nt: TGTGCCAGCAGTGGACAGGGCTATAACTATGGCTACACCTTC
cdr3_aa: CASSGQGYNYGYTF

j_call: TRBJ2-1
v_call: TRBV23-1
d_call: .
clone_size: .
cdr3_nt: TGCGCCAGCAGTCACAAGCGACTGTTTCGAGCGTGGAACTCCTACAATGAGCAGTTCTTC
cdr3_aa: CASSHKRLFRAWNSYNEQFF

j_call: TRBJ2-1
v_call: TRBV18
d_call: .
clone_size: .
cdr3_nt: TGTGCCAGCTCACCCGTCGACTCTATCTCCTACAATGAGCAGTTCTTC
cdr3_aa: CASSPVDSISYNEQFF

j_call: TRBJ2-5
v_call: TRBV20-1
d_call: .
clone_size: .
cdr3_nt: TGCAGTGCTAGAGCGGGGATGGGGGTACGGGAGACCCAGTACTTC
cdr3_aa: CSARAGMGVRETQYF

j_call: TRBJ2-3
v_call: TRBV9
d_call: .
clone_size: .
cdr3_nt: TGTGCCAGCACCCCGACTACCTTAGACCGAGATACGCAGTATTTT
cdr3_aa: CASTPTTLDRDTQYF

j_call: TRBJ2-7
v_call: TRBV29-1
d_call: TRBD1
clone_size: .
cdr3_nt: TGCAGCGTGTTATGGGACAGCGCCGAGCAGTACTTC
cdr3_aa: CSVLWDSAEQYF

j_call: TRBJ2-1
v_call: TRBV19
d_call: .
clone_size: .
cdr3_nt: TGTGCCAGTGGCAGCGGCAGCTCCTACAATGAGCAGTTCTTC
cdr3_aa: CASGSGSSYNEQFF

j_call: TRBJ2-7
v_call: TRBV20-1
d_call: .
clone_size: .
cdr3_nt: TGCAGTGCTCGTGCGGGAAGGCGGTACGAGCAGTACTTC
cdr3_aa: CSARAGRRYEQYF

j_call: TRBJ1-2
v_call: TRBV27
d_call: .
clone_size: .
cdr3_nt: TGTGCCAGCAGTTCCCTCAGGACAGTTAACTATGGCTACACCTTC
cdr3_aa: CASSSLRTVNYGYTF

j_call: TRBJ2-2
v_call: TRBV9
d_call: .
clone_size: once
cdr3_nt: TGTGCCAGCAGCCCCGGGGTTGGCCTCGGGGAGCTGTTTTTT
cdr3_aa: CASSPGVGLGELFF

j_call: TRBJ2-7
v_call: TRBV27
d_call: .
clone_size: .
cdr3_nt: TGTGCCAGCAGTTACCCTGGGGGCGAGCAGTACTTC
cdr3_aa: CASSYPGGEQYF

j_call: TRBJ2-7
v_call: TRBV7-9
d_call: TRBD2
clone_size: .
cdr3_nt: TGTGCCAGCAGCCCGACTAGCGGAAGATACGAGCAGTACTTC
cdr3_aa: CASSPTSGRYEQYF

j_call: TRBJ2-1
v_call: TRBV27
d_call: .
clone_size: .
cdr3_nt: TGTGCCAGCAGGGACCCTGGGGACAATGAGCAGTTCTTC
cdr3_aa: CASRDPGDNEQFF

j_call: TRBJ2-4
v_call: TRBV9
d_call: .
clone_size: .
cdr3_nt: TGTGCCAGCAGCGTAGTTCTGAGGGCCAACATCAAAAACATTCAGTACTTC
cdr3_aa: CASSVVLRANIKNIQYF

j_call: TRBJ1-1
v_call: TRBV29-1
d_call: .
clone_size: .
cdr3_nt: TGCAGCGTTGATTGGAGGGGGTTAGCTTTCTTT
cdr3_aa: CSVDWRGLAFF

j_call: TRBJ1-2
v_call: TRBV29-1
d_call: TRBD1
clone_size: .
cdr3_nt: TGCAGCGTTGAAGACCAAGTAGGGACAGGGGGTGGCGGCTACACCTTC
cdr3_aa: CSVEDQVGTGGGGYTF

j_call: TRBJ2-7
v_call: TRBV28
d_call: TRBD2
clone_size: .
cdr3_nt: TGTGCCAGCTCCGTTCCGGGACTAGCGGCCTCCTACGAGCAGTACTTC
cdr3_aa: CASSVPGLAASYEQYF

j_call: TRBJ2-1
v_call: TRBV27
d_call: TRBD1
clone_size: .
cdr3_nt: TGTGCCAGCACCTTAGGGGGCAGCTCCTACAATGAGCAGTTCTTC
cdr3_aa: CASTLGGSSYNEQFF

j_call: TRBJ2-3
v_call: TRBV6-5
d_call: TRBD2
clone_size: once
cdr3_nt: TGTGCCAGCAGTTACGATGTTCCGGGACTAGCGGCTAGCACAGATACGCAGTATTTT
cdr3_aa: CASSYDVPGLAASTDTQYF

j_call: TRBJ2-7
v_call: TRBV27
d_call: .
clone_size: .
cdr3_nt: TGTGCCAGCAGTTTAACAGGCTACGAGCAGTACTTC
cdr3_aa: CASSLTGYEQYF

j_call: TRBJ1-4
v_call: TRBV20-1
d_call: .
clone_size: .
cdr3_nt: TGCAGTGCTATGGCTTTATGGGTGGGGCGCGCAACTAATGAAAAACTGTTTTTT
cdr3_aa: CSAMALWVGRATNEKLFF

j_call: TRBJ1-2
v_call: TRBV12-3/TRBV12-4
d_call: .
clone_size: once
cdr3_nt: TGTGCCAGTGGGGGAAACTATGGCTACACCTTC
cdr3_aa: CASGGNYGYTF

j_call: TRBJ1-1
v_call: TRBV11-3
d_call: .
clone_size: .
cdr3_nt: TGTGCCAGCAGCTTAAGGGGAGCTGTGAACACTGAAGCTTTCTTT
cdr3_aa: CASSLRGAVNTEAFF

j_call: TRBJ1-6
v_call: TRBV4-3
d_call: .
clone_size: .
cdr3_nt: TGCGCCAGCAGCCAAGATCGGGGGGTTAATTCACCCCTCCACTTT
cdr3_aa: CASSQDRGVNSPLHF

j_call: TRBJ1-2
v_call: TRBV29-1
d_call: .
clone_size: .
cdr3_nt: TGCAGCGTTGAAAGCAATACTAACTATGGCTACACCTTC
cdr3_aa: CSVESNTNYGYTF

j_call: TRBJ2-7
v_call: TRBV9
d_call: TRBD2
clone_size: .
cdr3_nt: TGTGCCAGCAGCGCGGGACTAGCGGGCTACGAGCAGTACTTC
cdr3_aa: CASSAGLAGYEQYF

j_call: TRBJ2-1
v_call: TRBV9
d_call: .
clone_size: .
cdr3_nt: TGTGCCAGCAGCGTAGGCGGGGGAGAGGGGGCCTACAATGAGCAGTTCTTC
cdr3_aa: CASSVGGGEGAYNEQFF

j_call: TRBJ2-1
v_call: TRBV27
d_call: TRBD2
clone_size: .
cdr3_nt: TGTGCCAGCAGTCGGACTAGCGGGGTAGATGAGCAGTTCTTC
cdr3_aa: CASSRTSGVDEQFF

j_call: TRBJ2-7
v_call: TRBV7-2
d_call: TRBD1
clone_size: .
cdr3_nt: TGTGCCAGCAGCTTCTTACAGGGGTACTACGAGCAGTACTTC
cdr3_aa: CASSFLQGYYEQYF

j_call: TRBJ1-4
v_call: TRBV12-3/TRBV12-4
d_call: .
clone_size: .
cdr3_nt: TGTGCCAGCAGTCTGGGCCACAGGGCCCATAATGAAAAACTGTTTTTT
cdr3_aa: CASSLGHRAHNEKLFF

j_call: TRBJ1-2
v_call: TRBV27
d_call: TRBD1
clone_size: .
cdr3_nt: TGTGCCAGCAGTTATTACCAGGGGGCGGGTGGCTACACCTTC
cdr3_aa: CASSYYQGAGGYTF

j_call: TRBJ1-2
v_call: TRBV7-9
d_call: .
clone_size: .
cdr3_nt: TGTGCCAGCAGCCACCCCCCGGCTTACTATGGCTACACCTTC
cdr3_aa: CASSHPPAYYGYTF

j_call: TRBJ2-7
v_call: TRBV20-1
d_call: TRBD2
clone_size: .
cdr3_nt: TGCAGTGCTAGAGAGCCCCTAGCGGGAGGGCCCTACGAGCAGTACTTC
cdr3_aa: CSAREPLAGGPYEQYF